This T cell receptor (beta chain) was documented in a study of shared T cell receptors in the human thymus. The CDR3 is made up of 15 amino acids. Deletions cut 0 bases from V and 6 bases from J, with 12 bases between. Germline CDR1 MNHNS, CDR2 SASEGT. Sequencing used immunoSEQ multiplex PCR; TCRdb keeps in-frame clones, though not all of them. The sample consists of approximately 760,000 clones, roughly 85% of them appearing once. These data also featured in a second study, about human thymus T cells. That source notes: The donor group consisted of healthy Finnish infants who were having corrective surgery for congenital heart defects. Thymus was obtained from resections taken during corrective heart surgery. Among thymic and blood repertoires, usage of V and J genes appeared biased. Related studies found that unrelated individuals share highly overlapping thymic repertoires.

The sequenced material came from thymocytes. This chain uses TRBV6-1 with TRBJ1-5; a possible D gene is TRBD1 (5 bases). This receptor was obtained from a girl under three years old with a congenital heart defect. The CDR3 sequence is CASSEASGGGQPQHF. As DNA, the CDR3 is TGTGCCAGCAGTGAAGCGAGCGGGGGGGGTCAGCCCCAGCATTTT.